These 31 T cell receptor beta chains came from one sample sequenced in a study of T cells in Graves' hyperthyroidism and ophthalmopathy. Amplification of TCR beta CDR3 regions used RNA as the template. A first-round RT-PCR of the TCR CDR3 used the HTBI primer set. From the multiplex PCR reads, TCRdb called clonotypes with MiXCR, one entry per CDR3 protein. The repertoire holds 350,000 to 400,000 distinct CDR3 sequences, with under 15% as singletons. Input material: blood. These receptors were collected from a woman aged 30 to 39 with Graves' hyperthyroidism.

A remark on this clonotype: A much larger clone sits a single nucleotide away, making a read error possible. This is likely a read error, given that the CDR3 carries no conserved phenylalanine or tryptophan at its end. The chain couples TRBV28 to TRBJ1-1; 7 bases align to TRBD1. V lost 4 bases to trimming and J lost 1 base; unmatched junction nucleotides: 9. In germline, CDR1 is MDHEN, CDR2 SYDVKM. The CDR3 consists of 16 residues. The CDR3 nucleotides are TGTGCCAGCAGTTCCGACCCAGGGGGAGGGAACACTGAAGCTTTCTTA. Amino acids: CASSSDPGGGNTEAFL.

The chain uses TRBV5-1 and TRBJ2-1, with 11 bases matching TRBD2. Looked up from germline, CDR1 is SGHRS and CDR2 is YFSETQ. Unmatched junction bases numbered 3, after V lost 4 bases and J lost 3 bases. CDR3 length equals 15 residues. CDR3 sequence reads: CASSVGTSGYNEQFF. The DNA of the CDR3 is TGCGCCAGCAGCGTCGGGACTAGCGGCTACAATGAGCAGTTCTTC.

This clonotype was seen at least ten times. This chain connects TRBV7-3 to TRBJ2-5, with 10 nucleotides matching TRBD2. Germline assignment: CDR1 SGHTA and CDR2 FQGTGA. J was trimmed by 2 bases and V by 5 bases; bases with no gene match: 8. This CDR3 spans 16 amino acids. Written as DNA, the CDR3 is TGTGCCAGCAGCACCCTAGCGGGAGATAGACAAGAGACCCAGTACTTC. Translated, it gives CASSTLAGDRQETQYF.

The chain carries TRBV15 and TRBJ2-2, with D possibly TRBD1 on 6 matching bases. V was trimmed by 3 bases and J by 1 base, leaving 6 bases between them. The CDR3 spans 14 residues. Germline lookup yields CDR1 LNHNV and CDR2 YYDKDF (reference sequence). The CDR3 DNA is TGTGCCACCAGCAGGGACAGGAACACCGGGGAGCTGTTTTTT. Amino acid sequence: CATSRDRNTGELFF.

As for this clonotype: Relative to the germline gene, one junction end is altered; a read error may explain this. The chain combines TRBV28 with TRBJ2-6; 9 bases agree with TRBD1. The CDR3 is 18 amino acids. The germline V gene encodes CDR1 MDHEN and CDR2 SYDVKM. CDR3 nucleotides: TGTGCCAGCAGTTTCTCGGACAGGGGATTTTCTGGGGCCAATGTCCTGACTTTC. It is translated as CASSFSDRGFSGANVLTF.

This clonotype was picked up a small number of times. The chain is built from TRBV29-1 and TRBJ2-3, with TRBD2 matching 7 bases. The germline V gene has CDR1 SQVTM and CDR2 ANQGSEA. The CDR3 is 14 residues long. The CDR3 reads CTGGMGGDTDTQYF. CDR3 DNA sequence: TGCACCGGGGGAATGGGGGGGGACACAGATACGCAGTATTTT.

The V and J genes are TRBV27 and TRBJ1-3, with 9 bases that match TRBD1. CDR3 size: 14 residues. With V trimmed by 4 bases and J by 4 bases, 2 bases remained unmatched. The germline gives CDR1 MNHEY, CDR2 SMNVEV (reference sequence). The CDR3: CASSSGQGGNTIYF. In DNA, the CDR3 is TGTGCCAGCAGTTCGGGACAGGGAGGAAACACCATATATTTT.

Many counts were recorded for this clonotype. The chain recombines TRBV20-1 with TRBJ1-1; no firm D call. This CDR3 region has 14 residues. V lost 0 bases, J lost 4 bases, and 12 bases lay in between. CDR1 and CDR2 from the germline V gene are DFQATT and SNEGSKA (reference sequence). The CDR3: CSARDRRGGTEAFF. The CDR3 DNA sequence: TGCAGTGCTAGAGATCGCCGGGGAGGCACTGAAGCTTTCTTT.

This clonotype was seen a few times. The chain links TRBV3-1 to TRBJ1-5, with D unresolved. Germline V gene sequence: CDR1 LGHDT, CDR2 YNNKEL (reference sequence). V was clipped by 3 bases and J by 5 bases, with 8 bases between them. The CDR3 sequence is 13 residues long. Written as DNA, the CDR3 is TGTGCCAGCAGCCAGTCCGGGGATCAGCCCCAGCATTTT. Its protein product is CASSQSGDQPQHF. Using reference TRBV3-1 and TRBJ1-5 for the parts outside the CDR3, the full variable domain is DTAVSQTPKYLVTQMGNDKSIKCEQNLGHDTMYWYKQDSKKFLKIMFSYNNKELIINETVPNRFSPKSPDKAHLNLHINSLELGDSAVYFCASSQSGDQPQHFGDGTRLSIL.

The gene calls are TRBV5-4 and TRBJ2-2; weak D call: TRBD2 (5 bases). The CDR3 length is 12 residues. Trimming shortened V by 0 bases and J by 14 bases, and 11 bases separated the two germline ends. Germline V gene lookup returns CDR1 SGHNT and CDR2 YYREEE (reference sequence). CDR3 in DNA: TGTGCCAGCAGCTTGGCGACCGGGAAACTGTTTTTT. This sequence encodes CASSLATGKLFF.

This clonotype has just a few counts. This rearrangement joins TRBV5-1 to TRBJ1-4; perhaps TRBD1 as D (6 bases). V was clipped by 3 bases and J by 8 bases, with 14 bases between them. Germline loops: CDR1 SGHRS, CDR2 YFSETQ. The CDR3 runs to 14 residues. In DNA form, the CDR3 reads TGCGCCAGCAGCTCCGGGGGGGCGTGGGAAAAACTGTTTTTT. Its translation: CASSSGGAWEKLFF.

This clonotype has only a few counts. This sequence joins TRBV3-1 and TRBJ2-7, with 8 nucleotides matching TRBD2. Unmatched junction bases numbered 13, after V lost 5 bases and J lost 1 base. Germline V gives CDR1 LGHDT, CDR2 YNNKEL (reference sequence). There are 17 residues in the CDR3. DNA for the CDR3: TGTGCCAGCAGCAGTTCTCGGCCAGCGGGAGTGTCCTACGAGCAGTACTTC. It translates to CASSSSRPAGVSYEQYF.

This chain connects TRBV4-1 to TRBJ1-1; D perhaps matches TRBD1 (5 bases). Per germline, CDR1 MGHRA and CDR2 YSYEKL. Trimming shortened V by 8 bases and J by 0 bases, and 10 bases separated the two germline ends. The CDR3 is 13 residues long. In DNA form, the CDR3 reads TGCGCCAGCTGGGGACCGATGAACACTGAAGCTTTCTTT. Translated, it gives CASWGPMNTEAFF.

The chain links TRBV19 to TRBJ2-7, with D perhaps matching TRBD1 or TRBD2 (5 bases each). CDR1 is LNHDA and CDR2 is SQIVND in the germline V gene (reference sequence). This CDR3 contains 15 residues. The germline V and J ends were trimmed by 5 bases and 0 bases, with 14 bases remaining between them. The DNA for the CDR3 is TGTGCCAGTAGTCCCGGGAAGGGGAGCTCCTACGAGCAGTACTTC. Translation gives CASSPGKGSSYEQYF.

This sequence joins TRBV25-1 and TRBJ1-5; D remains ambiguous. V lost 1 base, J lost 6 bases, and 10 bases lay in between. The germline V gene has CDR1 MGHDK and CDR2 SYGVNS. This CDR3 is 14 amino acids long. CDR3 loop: CASSELADGQPQHF. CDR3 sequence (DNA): TGTGCCAGCAGTGAATTAGCTGACGGTCAGCCCCAGCATTTT.

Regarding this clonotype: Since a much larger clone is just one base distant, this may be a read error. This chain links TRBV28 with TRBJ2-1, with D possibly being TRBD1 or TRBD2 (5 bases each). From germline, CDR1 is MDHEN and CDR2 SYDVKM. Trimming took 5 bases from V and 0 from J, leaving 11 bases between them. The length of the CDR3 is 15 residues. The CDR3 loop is CASSPRDDSYNEQFF. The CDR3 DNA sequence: TGTGCCAGCAGTCCCCGGGACGACTCCTACAATGAGCAGTTCTTC. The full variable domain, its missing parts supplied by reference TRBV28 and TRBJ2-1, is DVKVTQSSRYLVKRTGEKVFLECVQDMDHENMFWYRQDPGLGLRLIYFSYDVKMKEKGDIPEGYSVSREKKERFSLILESASTNQTSMYLCASSPRDDSYNEQFFGPGTRLTVL.

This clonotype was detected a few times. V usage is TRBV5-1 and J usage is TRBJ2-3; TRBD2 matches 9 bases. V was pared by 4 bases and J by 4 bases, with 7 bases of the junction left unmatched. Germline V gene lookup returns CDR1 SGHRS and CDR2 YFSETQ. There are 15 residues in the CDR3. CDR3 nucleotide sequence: TGCGCCAGCAGCCAATTAGCGGGAGTCGCAGATACGCAGTATTTT. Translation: CASSQLAGVADTQYF.

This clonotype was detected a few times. The CDR3 loop reads CASSLLTPPLDEQFF. CDR3 coding DNA: TGTGCCAGCTCACTTCTTACACCACCCTTGGATGAGCAGTTCTTC. The chain links TRBV18 to TRBJ2-1; no clear D. CDR1 is KGHSH and CDR2 is LQKENI in the germline V gene. Deletions cut 4 bases from V and 8 bases from J, with 18 bases between. This CDR3 is 15 amino acids long.

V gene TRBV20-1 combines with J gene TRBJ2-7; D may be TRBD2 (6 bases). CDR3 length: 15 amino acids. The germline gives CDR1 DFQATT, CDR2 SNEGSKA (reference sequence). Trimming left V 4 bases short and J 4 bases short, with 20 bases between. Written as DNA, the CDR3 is TGCAGTGCTAATCCGTGGGGGTCTAGCGTATACGAGCAGTACTTC. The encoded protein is CSANPWGSSVYEQYF.

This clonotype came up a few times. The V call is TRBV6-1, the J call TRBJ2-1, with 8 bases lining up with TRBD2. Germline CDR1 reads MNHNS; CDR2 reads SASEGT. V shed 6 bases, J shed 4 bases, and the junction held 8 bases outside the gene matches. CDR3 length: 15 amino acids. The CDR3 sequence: CASSPSGRIYNEQFF. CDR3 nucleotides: TGTGCCAGCAGCCCGAGCGGGAGAATTTACAATGAGCAGTTCTTC.

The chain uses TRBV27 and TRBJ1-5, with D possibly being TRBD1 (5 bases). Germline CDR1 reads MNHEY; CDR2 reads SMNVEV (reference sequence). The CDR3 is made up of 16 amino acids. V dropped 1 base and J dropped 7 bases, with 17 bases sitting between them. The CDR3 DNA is TGTGCCAGCAGTTTATTGAGCCAGGGAAAGGAACAGCCCCAGCATTTT. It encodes CASSLLSQGKEQPQHF.

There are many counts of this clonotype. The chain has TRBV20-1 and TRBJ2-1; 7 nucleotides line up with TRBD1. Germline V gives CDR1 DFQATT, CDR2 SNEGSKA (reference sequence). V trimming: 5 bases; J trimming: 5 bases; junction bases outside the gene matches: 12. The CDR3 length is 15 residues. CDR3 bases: TGCAGTGCTCCCCGGGACAGTCCAGGGAACAATGAGCAGTTCTTC. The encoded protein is CSAPRDSPGNNEQFF.

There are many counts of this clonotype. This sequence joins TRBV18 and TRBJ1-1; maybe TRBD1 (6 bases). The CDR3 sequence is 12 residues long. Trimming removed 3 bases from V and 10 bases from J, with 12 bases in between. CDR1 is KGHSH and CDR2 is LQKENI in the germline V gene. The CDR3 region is CASSPRGAGAFF. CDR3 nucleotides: TGTGCCAGCTCACCTCGGGGGGCTGGAGCTTTCTTT.

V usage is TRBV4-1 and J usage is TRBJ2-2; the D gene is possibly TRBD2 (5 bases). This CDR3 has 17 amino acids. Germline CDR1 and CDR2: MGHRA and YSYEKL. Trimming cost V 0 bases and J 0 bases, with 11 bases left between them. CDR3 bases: TGCGCCAGCAGCCAAGATATGGAGCGGACGAACACCGGGGAGCTGTTTTTT. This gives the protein CASSQDMERTNTGELFF.

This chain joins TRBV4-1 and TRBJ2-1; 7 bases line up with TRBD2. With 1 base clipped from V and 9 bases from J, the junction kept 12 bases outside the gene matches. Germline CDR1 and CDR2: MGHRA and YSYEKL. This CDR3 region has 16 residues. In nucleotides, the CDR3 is TGCGCCAGCAGCCAAGTATTCGGGACTAAGGCGGGTGAGCAGTTCTTC. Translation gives CASSQVFGTKAGEQFF.

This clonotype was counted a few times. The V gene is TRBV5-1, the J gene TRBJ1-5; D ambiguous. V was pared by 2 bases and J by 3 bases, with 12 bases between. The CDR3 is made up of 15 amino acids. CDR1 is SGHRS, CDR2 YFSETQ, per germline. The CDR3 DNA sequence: TGCGCCAGCAGCTTCGGACCGCTTTCCAATCAGCCCCAGCATTTT. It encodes CASSFGPLSNQPQHF.

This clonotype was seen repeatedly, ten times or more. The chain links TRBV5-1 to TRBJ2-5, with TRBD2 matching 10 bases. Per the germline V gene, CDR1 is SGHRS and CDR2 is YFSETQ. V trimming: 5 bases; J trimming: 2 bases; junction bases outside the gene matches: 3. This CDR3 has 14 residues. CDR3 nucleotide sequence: TGCGCCAGCAGTACTAGCGGGGCGCAAGAGACCCAGTACTTC. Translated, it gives CASSTSGAQETQYF.

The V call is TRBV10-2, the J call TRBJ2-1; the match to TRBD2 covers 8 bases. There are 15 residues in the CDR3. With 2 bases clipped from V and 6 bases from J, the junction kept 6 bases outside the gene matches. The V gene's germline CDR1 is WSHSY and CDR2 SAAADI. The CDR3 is CASSEPSGRANEQFF. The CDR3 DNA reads TGCGCCAGCAGTGAGCCTAGCGGGCGGGCCAATGAGCAGTTCTTC.

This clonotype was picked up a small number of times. CDR3 residues: CASSPKQGTNYGYTF. The CDR3 nucleotides read TGTGCCAGCAGCCCTAAACAGGGAACTAACTATGGCTACACCTTC. J is TRBJ1-2 and V is TRBV4-2; weak D call: TRBD1 (6 bases). V gave up 4 bases and J gave up 0 bases, with 12 bases separating them. The germline CDR1 and CDR2 sequences are LGHNA and YNFKEQ. The CDR3 runs 15 residues.

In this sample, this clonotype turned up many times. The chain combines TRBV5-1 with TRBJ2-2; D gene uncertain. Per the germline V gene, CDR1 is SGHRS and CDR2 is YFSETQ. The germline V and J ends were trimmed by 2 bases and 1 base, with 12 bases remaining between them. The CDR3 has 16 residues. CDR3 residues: CASSLKAVGNTGELFF. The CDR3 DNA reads TGCGCCAGCAGCTTAAAGGCGGTGGGGAACACCGGGGAGCTGTTTTTT.

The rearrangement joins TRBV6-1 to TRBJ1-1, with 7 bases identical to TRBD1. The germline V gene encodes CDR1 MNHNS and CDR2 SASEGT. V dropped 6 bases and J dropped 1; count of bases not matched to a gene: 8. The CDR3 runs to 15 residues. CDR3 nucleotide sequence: TGTGCCAGCAGGGTTGACAGGGACCGGAACACTGAAGCTTTCTTT. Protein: CASRVDRDRNTEAFF.